This T cell receptor beta chain was sequenced in a study of shared clonotypes between healthy human individuals. TCRdb's copy holds only in-frame clones and misses some; the assay was immunoSEQ multiplex PCR. The table records 850,000 to 1,200,000 clones, approximately 70% of them present only once. This CDR3 has 16 residues. V was shortened by 0 bases and J by 4 bases, with 16 bases between the two germline ends. Germline V gives CDR1 MNHNS, CDR2 SASEGT. This TCR was recovered from a man between 18 and 35 years old in good health. The J gene is TRBJ2-7, the V gene TRBV6-1; tentatively, D is TRBD1 (6 bases). Sequenced material: memory CD4+ T cells sorted from blood. Described subset: CD45RA-negative fraction. The CDR3 nucleotides read TGTGCCAGCAGTGAAGCGCTAGGGGCAGGGGTGTACGAGCAGTACTTC. It yields the protein CASSEALGAGVYEQYF.